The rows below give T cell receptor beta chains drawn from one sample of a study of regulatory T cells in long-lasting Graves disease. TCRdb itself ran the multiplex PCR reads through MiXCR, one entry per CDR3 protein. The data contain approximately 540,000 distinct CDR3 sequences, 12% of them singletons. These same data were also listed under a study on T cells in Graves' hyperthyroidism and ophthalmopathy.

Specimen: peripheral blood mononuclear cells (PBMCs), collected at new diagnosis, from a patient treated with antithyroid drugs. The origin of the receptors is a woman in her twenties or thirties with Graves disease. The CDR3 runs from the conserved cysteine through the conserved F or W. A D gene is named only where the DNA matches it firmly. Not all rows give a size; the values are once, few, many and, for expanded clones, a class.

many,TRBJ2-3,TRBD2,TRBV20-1,TGCAGTGCTAGACTAGCGGGAGGAGGTACGCAGTATTTT,CSARLAGGGTQYF
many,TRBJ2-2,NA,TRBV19,TGTGCCAGTAGTTGGGGCTGGAACACCGGGGAGCTGTTTTTT,CASSWGWNTGELFF
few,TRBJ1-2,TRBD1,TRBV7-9,TGTGCCAGCAGCTCAGGGGGCGCCGAGAATGGCTACACCTTC,CASSSGGAENGYTF
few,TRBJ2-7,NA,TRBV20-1,TGCAGTGCTCCCCTGGCGGGCCACTCCTACGAGCAGTACTTC,CSAPLAGHSYEQYF
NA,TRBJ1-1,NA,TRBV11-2,TGTGCCAGCAGCTTAGAGGGGCCGACTGAAGCTTTCTTT,CASSLEGPTEAFF
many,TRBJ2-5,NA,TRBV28,TGTGCCAGCAGTTCGTTCAGGGCTGGGCAGACCCAGTACTTC,CASSSFRAGQTQYF
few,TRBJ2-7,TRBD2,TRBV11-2,TGTGCCAGCAGCTTTTTGACTAGCGGGAGCCCCTACGAGCAGTACTTC,CASSFLTSGSPYEQYF
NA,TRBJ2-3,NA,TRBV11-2,TGTGCCAGCAGTTTACCTCTAGTGATAGATACGCAGTATTTT,CASSLPLVIDTQYF
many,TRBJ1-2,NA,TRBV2,TGTGCCAGCAATGGCTACACCTTC,CASNGYTF
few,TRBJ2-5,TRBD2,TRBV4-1,TGCGCCAGCAACCAAGAAGCGGGGTATACCCAGTACTTC,CASNQEAGYTQYF
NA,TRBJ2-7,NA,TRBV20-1,TGCAGTGCTAGAGATCCCGGCTACGAGCAGTACTTC,CSARDPGYEQYF
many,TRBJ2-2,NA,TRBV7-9,TGTGCCAGTACCTCGACAGACGTACTAGAAGCGAACACCGGGGAGCTGTTTTTT,CASTSTDVLEANTGELFF
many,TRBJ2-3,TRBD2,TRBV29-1,TGCAGCGTTGGCCGTCGACTAGCGGGAGTAGATACGCAGTATTTT,CSVGRRLAGVDTQYF
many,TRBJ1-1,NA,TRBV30,TGTGCCTGGAGAAGAATAGCTGAAGCTTTCTTT,CAWRRIAEAFF
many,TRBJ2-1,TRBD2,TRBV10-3,TGTGCCATCAATCACCGTAGCGGGCACAATGAGCAGTTCTTC,CAINHRSGHNEQFF
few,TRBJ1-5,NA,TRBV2,TGTGCCAGCTCTTTGACAGCGACAAATCAGCCCCAGCATTTT,CASSLTATNQPQHF
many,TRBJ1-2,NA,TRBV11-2,TGTGCCAGCAGCTTAGTAGTAGGGAACTATGGCTACACCTTC,CASSLVVGNYGYTF
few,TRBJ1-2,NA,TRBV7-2,TGTGCCAGCAGCTTAAAGACCTTATCAACGATCCCAAACTATGGCCACACCTTC,CASSLKTLSTIPNYGHTF
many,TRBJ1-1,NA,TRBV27,TGTGCCAGCAGTCTCTTACAGGGAGCTGCGACTGAAGCTTTCTTT,CASSLLQGAATEAFF
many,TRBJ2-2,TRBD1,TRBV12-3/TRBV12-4,TGTGCCAGCAGGACCACAGGGGGGCCCACCGGGGAGCTGTTTTTT,CASRTTGGPTGELFF
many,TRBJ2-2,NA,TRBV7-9,TGTGCCAGCAGCTTAGCGCTGGCAAACCGGGACAAATACACCGGGGAGCTGTTTTTT,CASSLALANRDKYTGELFF
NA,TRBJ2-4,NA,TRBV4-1,TGCGCCAGCAGTAGGGGGTCATCGGGTGACATTCAGTACTTC,CASSRGSSGDIQYF
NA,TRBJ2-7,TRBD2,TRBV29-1,TGCAGCTACGGACTAGCGGGGCCCTACGAGCAGTACTTC,CSYGLAGPYEQYF
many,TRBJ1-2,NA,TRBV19,TGTGCCAGTCTCGGGAACCAGGGAATTGTGGATGGCTACACCTTC,CASLGNQGIVDGYTF
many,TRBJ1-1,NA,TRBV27,TGTGCCAGCAGGCTACAAAGGTTGAACACTGAAGCTTTCTTT,CASRLQRLNTEAFF
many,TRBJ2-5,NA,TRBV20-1,TGCAGTGCTTTGTTCAGGGGCCGGGAGACCCAGTACTTC,CSALFRGRETQYF
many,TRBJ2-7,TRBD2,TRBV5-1,TGCGCCAGCAGCTTGGGGCGATTAACTAGCGGGACCGAGCAGTACTTC,CASSLGRLTSGTEQYF
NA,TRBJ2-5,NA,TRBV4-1,TGCGCCAGCAGCCAATCTCCGGGAACAAGAGGGACCCAGTACTTC,CASSQSPGTRGTQYF
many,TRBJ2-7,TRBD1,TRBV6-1,TGTGCCAGCAGTGAAGGGACAGGGACCTCCGAGCAGTACTTC,CASSEGTGTSEQYF
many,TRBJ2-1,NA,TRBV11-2,TGTGCCAGCGGAGCACGAGTCCCCAATGAGCAGTTCTTC,CASGARVPNEQFF
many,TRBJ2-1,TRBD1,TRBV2,TGTGCCAGCAGCCCGGACAGGGTGAATGAGCAGTTCTTC,CASSPDRVNEQFF
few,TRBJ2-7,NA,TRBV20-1,TGCAGTGCTAGAGATGAAGTAGGAGGGCAGCAGTACTTC,CSARDEVGGQQYF
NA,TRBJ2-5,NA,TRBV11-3,TGTGCCAGCAGCTTAGGTCGGGGCAAGTATACCCACCAGTACTTC,CASSLGRGKYTHQYF
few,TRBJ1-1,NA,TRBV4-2,TGTGCCAGCAGCCAAGGGAGGTTTTTTAGGCTCGACACTGAAGCTTTCTTT,CASSQGRFFRLDTEAFF
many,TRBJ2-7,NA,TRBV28,TGTGCCAGCAGGCAAGGAGGCGGGTACGAGCAGTACTTC,CASRQGGGYEQYF
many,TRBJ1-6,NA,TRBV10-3,TGTGCCATCAGTGAGTCGAAGAGCTCCTATAATTCACCCCTCCACTTT,CAISESKSSYNSPLHF
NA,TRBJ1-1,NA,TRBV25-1,TGTGCCAGCAGTGAGTCACCCGGTGGGGACACTGAAGCTTTCTTT,CASSESPGGDTEAFF
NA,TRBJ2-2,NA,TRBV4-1,TGCGCCAGCAGCCCTTGGGGGTTGGGAGGGAACACCGGGGAGCTGTTTTTT,CASSPWGLGGNTGELFF
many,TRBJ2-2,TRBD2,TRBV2,TGTGCCAGCAGTGACCGGAGACTAGCGGGAGGCACCGGGGAGCTGTTTTTT,CASSDRRLAGGTGELFF
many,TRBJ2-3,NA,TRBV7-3,TGTGCCAGCGGCGGGAACACAGATACGCAGTATTTT,CASGGNTDTQYF
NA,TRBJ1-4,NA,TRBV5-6,TGTGCCAGCACCCGGAGTCAGGGAGGTTCTGAAAAACTGTTTTTT,CASTRSQGGSEKLFF
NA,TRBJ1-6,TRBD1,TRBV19,TGTGCCAGTAGTATTTGGGACAGGTTTGGTTCCTATAATTCACCCCTCCACTTT,CASSIWDRFGSYNSPLHF
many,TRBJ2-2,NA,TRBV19,TGTGCCAGTAGACCCCGGGGGAATTCCCTGTGGGAGCTGTTTTTT,CASRPRGNSLWELFF
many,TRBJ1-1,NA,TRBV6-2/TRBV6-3,TGTGCCAGCAGTTACCAGGGACGGATGAACACTGAAGCTTTCTTT,CASSYQGRMNTEAFF
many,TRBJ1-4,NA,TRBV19,TGTGCCAGTAGTACCACGATGGACCCTGAAAAACTGTTTTTT,CASSTTMDPEKLFF
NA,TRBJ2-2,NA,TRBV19,TGTGCCACCCGGCGGGGCTCCACCCCCGGGGAGCTGTTTTTT,CATRRGSTPGELFF